This T cell receptor beta chain is drawn from a study of shared clonotypes between healthy human individuals. Overall study results and limits: Clonotypes which were not shared had lower generation probabilities than clonotypes that all four donors shared.

The study enrolled healthy HIV-negative adults without recent acute infections or vaccinations as donors. Division of CD4+ cells produced a CD45RA+ naive subset and a CD45RA-negative memory subset. About this clone: Its antigen remains unknown.

Some clones are missing from TCRdb's copy, which holds only in-frame ones; the method was immunoSEQ multiplex PCR. The profile shows 2,500,000 or so clones, 85% to 95% of them singletons. Germline lookup yields CDR1 MNHEY and CDR2 SMNVEV (reference sequence). The CDR3 sequence is 14 residues long. V lost 7 bases to trimming and J lost 7 bases; unmatched junction nucleotides: 6. This TCR derives from a man aged 18 to 29 in good health. Some clones in this sample may be carry-over from other donors' samples. V usage is TRBV27 and J usage is TRBJ2-1, with 11 bases aligning to TRBD1. The sequencing sample was made of naive CD4+ T cells from PBMCs. Subset reported: CD45RA+ positively selected. CDR3: CASKGQGAGNEQFF. The CDR3 DNA sequence: TGTGCCAGCAAAGGACAGGGGGCTGGAAATGAGCAGTTCTTC.